This T cell receptor beta chain came from a study of OX40 agonist ivuxolimab in advanced cancers. There are 14 residues in the CDR3. CDR1 and CDR2 from the germline V gene are SNHLY and FYNNEI. V gave up 6 bases and J gave up 3 bases; unmatched junction bases: 7. Generated by immunoSEQ multiplex PCR, the TCRdb table keeps only in-frame clones and is missing some. The repertoire holds 65,000 to 70,000 clones, roughly 90% seen once, with around 0.3% in the top ten. This clone was detected only a few times. Specimen: CD4+ or CD8+ T cells sorted from blood, collected in a trial of the OX40 agonist ivuxolimab. The chain carries TRBV2 and TRBJ1-2; 7 bases agree with TRBD1. The receptor was isolated from an adult with an advanced solid tumor such as melanoma, head and neck, liver or kidney cancer. The CDR3 DNA sequence: TGTGCCAGCAGCTACGGGACAGCAGACTATGGCTACACCTTC. As protein: CASSYGTADYGYTF.